What follows are 8 T cell receptor beta chains derived from one specimen sequenced in a study of blood T cell repertoires in COVID-19. Only in-frame clones appear in the TCRdb table, and some are missing; sequencing was by immunoSEQ multiplex PCR. The data show about 330,000 clones, about 82% seen once. The sample was peripheral blood. The receptors were sampled from a human donor in a cohort sampled during active COVID-19.

This clone was counted a single time. V is TRBV30 and J is TRBJ1-1; 8 nucleotides line up with TRBD1. Germline values: CDR1 GTSNPN, CDR2 SVGIG (reference sequence). V was clipped by 0 bases and J by 7 bases; unmatched bases: 7. The CDR3 contains 14 residues. The CDR3 bases are TGTGCCTGGAGTGTAACAGGGGGTGCCATTGAAGCTTTCTTT. Translating it yields CAWSVTGGAIEAFF.

This clone was found a few times. The rearrangement links TRBV7-9 to TRBJ1-2, with D perhaps TRBD1 (5 bases). The ends were cut back, 2 bases at V and 7 bases at J, with 17 bases in the middle. Germline V CDR1 and CDR2: SEHNR, FQNEAQ (reference sequence). The CDR3 runs to 15 residues. Written as DNA, the CDR3 is TGTGCCAGCAGCTTAAACAAGGACCGCGGGGGTGGCTACACCTTC. This gives the protein CASSLNKDRGGGYTF.

The V call is TRBV3-1 (or the pseudogene TRBV3-2), the J call TRBJ1-2; D may be TRBD1 (5 bases). The CDR3 runs to 14 residues. CDR1 is LGHDT and CDR2 is YNNKEL in the germline V gene (reference sequence). V was pared by 1 base and J by 5 bases, with 11 bases between. CDR3 amino acids: CASSQATAGYGYTF. The CDR3 region has the DNA TGTGCCAGCAGCCAAGCGACAGCTGGGTATGGCTACACCTTC.

V gene TRBV30 combines with J gene TRBJ2-7; D perhaps matches TRBD1 (6 bases). This CDR3 has 14 amino acids. Germline CDR1 GTSNPN, CDR2 SVGIG (reference sequence). Trimming left V 0 bases short and J 1 base short, with 10 bases between. CDR3 in amino acids: CAWSVQGASYEQYF. CDR3 sequence (DNA): TGTGCCTGGAGTGTACAGGGTGCGTCCTACGAGCAGTACTTC.

This clone was recorded once. The V call is TRBV7-9, the J call TRBJ2-6; TRBD1 agrees at 8 bases. Per the germline V gene, CDR1 is SEHNR and CDR2 is FQNEAQ (reference sequence). V lost 5 bases to trimming and J lost 2 bases; unmatched junction nucleotides: 5. This CDR3 spans 16 amino acids. In DNA, the CDR3 is TGTGCCAGCAGCAAACTGACAGGGGCTGGGGCCAACGTCCTGACTTTC. Protein: CASSKLTGAGANVLTF.

This clone was counted once. The chain employs TRBV21-1 and TRBJ2-5; the D call in the table, TRBD2, was not verified against the DNA. TRBV21-1 is deemed a pseudogene. This CDR3 comprises 18 residues. This CDR3 is CASSKPGLAGGAQETQYF. CDR3 nucleotides: TGTGCCAGCAGCAAACCGGGACTAGCGGGGGGGGCCCAAGAGACCCAGTACTTC.

The chain joins TRBV24-1 to TRBJ1-2; D is uncertain. Trimming shortened V by 4 bases and J by 4 bases, and 18 bases separated the two germline ends. The CDR3 extends over 16 amino acids. The germline CDR1 and CDR2 sequences are KGHDR and SFDVKD. CDR3 nucleotides: TGTGCCACCAGTGACGAGGAGGGTTTTTCCCCCTATGGCTACACCTTC. Residues: CATSDEEGFSPYGYTF.

The chain carries TRBV5-5 and TRBJ2-7; no reliable D call. Germline assignment: CDR1 SGHKS and CDR2 YYEKEE (reference sequence). There are 13 residues in the CDR3. V shed 0 bases and J shed 3 bases, with 7 bases lying between them. In DNA form, the CDR3 reads TGTGCCAGCAGCTTGGGTAGTCACTACGAGCAGTACTTC. Protein sequence: CASSLGSHYEQYF. The whole variable domain, filled in from reference TRBV5-5 and TRBJ2-7, reads DAGVTQSPTHLIKTRGQQVTLRCSPISGHKSVSWYQQVLGQGPQFIFQYYEKEERGRGNFPDRFSARQFPNYSSELNVNALLLGDSALYLCASSLGSHYEQYFGPGTRLTVT.